These T cell receptor beta chains were read from a single sample in a study of tumor and adjacent non-tumor tissue in lung cancer. TCRdb analysed the multiplex PCR reads with MiXCR anew, one entry per CDR3 protein. The sample records over 100,000 distinct CDR3 sequences, more than 70% being singletons. Source material: lung tumor tissue. The receptors were sampled from a woman between 55 and 75 years old with non-small cell lung cancer. Each CDR3 is given with its conserved first and last residue. The D gene is left open where the match is weak. Where a row states a size, it is once, few, many or the class of an expanded clone; other rows omit it.

J gene,D gene,CDR3 length,clone size,V gene,CDR3 protein,CDR3 DNA
TRBJ1-6,TRBD1,14,-,TRBV12-3/TRBV12-4,CARSLQGTYSPLHF,TGTGCCAGGAGTTTACAGGGGACATATTCACCCCTCCACTTT
TRBJ2-1,-,14,many,TRBV29-1,CSVEPGFTYNEQFF,TGCAGCGTCGAGCCCGGTTTTACCTACAATGAGCAGTTCTTC
TRBJ1-5,TRBD1,15,-,TRBV6-2/TRBV6-3,CASSSPGGWGQPQHF,TGTGCCAGCAGTTCCCCAGGGGGTTGGGGTCAGCCCCAGCATTTT
TRBJ1-2,-,13,-,TRBV20-1,CSARVQGECDYTF,TGCAGTGCTAGAGTTCAGGGAGAATGTGACTACACCTTC
TRBJ1-1,-,13,-,TRBV11-2,CVGSLAWDFEAFF,TGTGTCGGCAGCCTAGCTTGGGATTTTGAAGCTTTCTTT
TRBJ1-5,TRBD1,15,-,TRBV20-1,CSASRQGGRNQTQHF,TGCAGTGCTAGTAGGCAGGGGGGAAGGAATCAGACCCAGCATTTT
TRBJ2-7,-,16,-,TRBV12-3/TRBV12-4,CASSSSAGVVRHEQYF,TGTGCCAGCAGCTCCTCAGCCGGAGTAGTGCGCCACGAGCAGTACTTC
TRBJ2-7,TRBD2,15,-,TRBV20-1,CRPRAPSGKTYEQYF,TGCCGTCCTAGAGCGCCCAGCGGGAAGACCTACGAGCAGTACTTC
TRBJ2-7,-,19,-,TRBV10-1,CAKGGFRDGAWRASYEQYF,TGCGCCAAGGGTGGGTTCCGGGATGGAGCCTGGAGGGCGTCCTACGAGCAGTACTTC
TRBJ1-1,-,16,few,TRBV20-1,CSARVRGREFFGEAFF,TGCAGTGCTAGAGTAAGAGGACGAGAGTTTTTTGGTGAAGCTTTCTTT
TRBJ1-2,-,17,-,TRBV6-2/TRBV6-3,CATSSPILQQGSYGYTF,TGTGCCACCAGCTCCCCAATATTGCAGCAGGGGTCGTATGGCTACACCTTC
TRBJ2-5,-,16,-,TRBV12-3/TRBV12-4,CASSFSPSGSKDTQYF,TGTGCCAGCAGTTTCTCGCCTAGTGGCTCGAAAGATACCCAGTACTTC
TRBJ2-6,-,15,once,TRBV11-3,CASCEVSPGANVLTF,TGTGCCAGCTGCGAAGTCAGTCCTGGGGCCAACGTCCTGACTTTC
TRBJ2-2,TRBD1,13,-,TRBV6-4,CASGTGCTGELFF,TGTGCCAGCGGGACAGGGTGCACCGGGGAGCTGTTTTTT
TRBJ2-1,TRBD1,15,-,TRBV30,CAWSAGTGGSNEQFF,TGTGCCTGGAGTGCCGGGACAGGGGGAAGCAATGAGCAGTTCTTC
TRBJ2-1,-,16,-,TRBV20-1,CSAREGQGGAYNEKFF,TGCAGTGCTAGAGAAGGTCAAGGGGGGGCGTACAATGAGAAGTTCTTC
TRBJ1-1,TRBD1,14,-,TRBV6-5,CAISLAGTGAEVFF,TGTGCCATCAGCTTAGCCGGGACAGGTGCTGAAGTTTTCTTT
TRBJ1-1,-,13,once,TRBV11-1,CASSLLTGSEAFF,TGTGCCAGTAGCTTATTAACAGGAAGTGAAGCTTTCTTT
TRBJ1-2,-,11,-,TRBV28,CASSLEQLYTF,TGTGCCAGCAGTTTAGAACAGCTCTACACCTTC
TRBJ2-3,-,15,-,TRBV4-3,CASSQDGWSADTLYF,TGCGCCAGCAGCCAAGATGGGTGGTCCGCAGATACGCTGTATTTT
TRBJ1-4,TRBD1,14,-,TRBV12-3/TRBV12-4,CAGTPGQESIKLFF,TGTGCCGGCACCCCGGGACAGGAATCAATAAAACTGTTTTTT
TRBJ2-5,TRBD1,14,-,TRBV5-6,CASSKTGPEETQYF,TGTGCAAGCAGCAAGACAGGGCCCGAAGAGACCCAGTACTTC
TRBJ2-7,TRBD1,15,-,TRBV6-2/TRBV6-3,CSSSRDWDSSYEQYF,TGTTCCAGCAGTCGGGATTGGGACAGTTCTTACGAGCAGTACTTC
TRBJ1-1,-,10,many,TRBV6-1,CASSFDRPTF,TGTGCCAGCAGCTTTGACAGGCCTACCTTT
TRBJ2-2,-,15,-,TRBV4-2,CASSQGLQHTGELFF,TGTGCCAGCAGTCAAGGGTTACAGCACACCGGGGAGCTGTTTTTT
TRBJ2-3,-,16,-,TRBV20-1,CSTLPSFLGVTDTQYF,TGCAGTACTCTACCGAGCTTCCTGGGGGTCACAGATACGCAGTATTTT
TRBJ1-1,-,13,many,TRBV29-1,CSVERGTRTEAFF,TGCAGCGTTGAACGAGGGACGAGGACTGAAGCTTTCTTT
TRBJ2-1,-,13,once,TRBV29-1,CSVDRVGSNEQFF,TGCAGCGTTGATAGGGTGGGGAGCAATGAGCAGTTCTTC
TRBJ2-1,-,18,-,TRBV5-4,CANSLLRASEYRTDEQFF,TGTGCCAACAGCTTGTTAAGGGCTAGCGAATATCGGACGGATGAGCAGTTCTTC
TRBJ2-5,-,13,-,TRBV11-2,CASRSRRAETQYF,TGTGCCAGTAGATCCCGTCGGGCGGAGACCCAGTACTTC
TRBJ2-1,TRBD2,18,-,TRBV2,CACEGIGTSGLSYNEQFF,TGTGCGTGCGAAGGAATTGGGACTAGCGGCCTCTCCTACAATGAGCAGTTCTTC